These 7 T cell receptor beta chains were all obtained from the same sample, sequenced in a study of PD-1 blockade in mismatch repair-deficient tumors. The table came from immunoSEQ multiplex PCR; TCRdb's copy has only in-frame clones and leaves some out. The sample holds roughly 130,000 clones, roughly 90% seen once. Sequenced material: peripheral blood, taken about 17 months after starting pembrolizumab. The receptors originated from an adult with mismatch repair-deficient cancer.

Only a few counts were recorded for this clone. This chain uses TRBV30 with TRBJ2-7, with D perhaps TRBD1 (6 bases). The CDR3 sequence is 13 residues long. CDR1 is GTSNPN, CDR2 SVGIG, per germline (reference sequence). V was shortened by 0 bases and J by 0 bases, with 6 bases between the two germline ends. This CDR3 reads CAWSVDSSYEQYF. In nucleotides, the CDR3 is TGTGCCTGGAGTGTGGACAGCTCCTACGAGCAGTACTTC.

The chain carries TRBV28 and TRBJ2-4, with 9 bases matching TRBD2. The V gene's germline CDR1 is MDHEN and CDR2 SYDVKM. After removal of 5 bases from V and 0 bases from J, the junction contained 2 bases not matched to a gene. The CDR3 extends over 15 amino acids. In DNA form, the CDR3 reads TGTGCCAGCAGTCTTAGCGGGAGAGCCAAAAACATTCAGTACTTC. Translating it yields CASSLSGRAKNIQYF.

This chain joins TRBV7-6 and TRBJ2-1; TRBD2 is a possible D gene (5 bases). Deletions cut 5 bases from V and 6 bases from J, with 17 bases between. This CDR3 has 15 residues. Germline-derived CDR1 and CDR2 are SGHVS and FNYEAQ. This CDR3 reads CASSRRRQGGNEQFF. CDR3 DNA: TGTGCCAGCAGCCGACGGAGGCAAGGAGGCAATGAGCAGTTCTTC.

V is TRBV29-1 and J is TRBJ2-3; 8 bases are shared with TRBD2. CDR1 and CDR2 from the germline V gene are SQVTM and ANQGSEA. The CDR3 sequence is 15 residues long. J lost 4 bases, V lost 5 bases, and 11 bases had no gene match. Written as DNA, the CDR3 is TGCAGCGTTACCTCGGGGGGGGTTGGGCCAGATACGCAGTATTTT. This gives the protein CSVTSGGVGPDTQYF.

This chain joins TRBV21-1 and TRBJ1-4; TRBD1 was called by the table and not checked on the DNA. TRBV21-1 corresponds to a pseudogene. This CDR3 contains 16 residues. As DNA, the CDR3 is TGTGCCAGCAGCACGGGCATCGGCAGGGATAATGAAAAACTGTTTTTT. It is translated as CASSTGIGRDNEKLFF.

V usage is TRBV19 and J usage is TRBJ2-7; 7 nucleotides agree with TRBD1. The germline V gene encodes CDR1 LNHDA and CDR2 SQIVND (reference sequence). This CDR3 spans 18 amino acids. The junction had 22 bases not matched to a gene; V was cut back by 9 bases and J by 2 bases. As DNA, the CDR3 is TGTGCCAGCTCCGAGAAGGGACAGCAAACAGTGGACACCTACGAGCAGTACTTC. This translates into CASSEKGQQTVDTYEQYF.

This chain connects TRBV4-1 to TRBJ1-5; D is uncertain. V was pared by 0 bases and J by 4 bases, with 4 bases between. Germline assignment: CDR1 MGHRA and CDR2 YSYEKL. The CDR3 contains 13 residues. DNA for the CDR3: TGCGCCAGCAGCCAAGAACAAAATCAGCCCCAGCATTTT. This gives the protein CASSQEQNQPQHF.